Listed below are T cell receptor beta chains from one sample, sequenced in a study of identical twins. In TCRdb, the 5' RACE reads were re-called with MiXCR into one record per CDR3 protein. The data contain under 900,000 distinct CDR3 sequences, around a sixth of them seen just once; the ten biggest clones take up roughly 14%. These data were also reused for a study on T cells expressing NK-cell markers.

The sample comprised PBMCs. The receptor set was obtained from a woman aged 18-29 years in good health. CDR3s include the opening cysteine and the closing phenylalanine or tryptophan. A D gene is named only where the DNA matches it firmly. Not all rows give a size; the values are once, few, many and, for expanded clones, a class.

V gene: TRBV11-2; J gene: TRBJ2-1; clone size: .; D gene: .; CDR3 DNA: TGTGCCAGCAGCTTAGGCCGCTTTGAGCAGTTCTTC; CDR3 protein: CASSLGRFEQFF
V gene: TRBV20-1; J gene: TRBJ2-3; clone size: .; D gene: .; CDR3 DNA: TGCAGTGCTAGAGATTCGGGGTTCACAGATACGCAGTATTTT; CDR3 protein: CSARDSGFTDTQYF
V gene: TRBV6-4; J gene: TRBJ2-1; clone size: few; D gene: .; CDR3 DNA: TGTGCCAGCAGTGACAAGGGTAGGGCCGAACACAATGAGCAGTTCTTC; CDR3 protein: CASSDKGRAEHNEQFF
V gene: TRBV7-8; J gene: TRBJ2-7; clone size: .; D gene: TRBD1; CDR3 DNA: TGTGCCAGCAGCTTTGAGGGACAGAGCTCCTACGAGCAGTACTTC; CDR3 protein: CASSFEGQSSYEQYF
V gene: TRBV10-1; J gene: TRBJ2-3; clone size: few; D gene: .; CDR3 DNA: TGCGCCAGCAGTGAGCGACGAGGAGGCACAGATACGCAGTATTTT; CDR3 protein: CASSERRGGTDTQYF
V gene: TRBV12-3/TRBV12-4; J gene: TRBJ1-2; clone size: .; D gene: .; CDR3 DNA: TGTGCCAGCAGTTTTCTGGGGGCGGGGGGCTACACCTTC; CDR3 protein: CASSFLGAGGYTF
V gene: TRBV7-9; J gene: TRBJ1-1; clone size: once; D gene: .; CDR3 DNA: TGTGCCAGCAGCTTTACCGGTGGTTCTCTGAACACTGAAGCTTTCTTT; CDR3 protein: CASSFTGGSLNTEAFF
V gene: TRBV12-3/TRBV12-4; J gene: TRBJ1-2; clone size: many; D gene: TRBD1; CDR3 DNA: TGTGCCAGCAGTTTAGCGGGACAGATTTATGGCTACACCTTC; CDR3 protein: CASSLAGQIYGYTF
V gene: TRBV20-1; J gene: TRBJ2-6; clone size: few; D gene: TRBD2; CDR3 DNA: TGCAGTGCCTCCAGGGATTCTAGCGGGAGTTTGACTGGGGCCAACGTCCTGACTTTC; CDR3 protein: CSASRDSSGSLTGANVLTF
V gene: TRBV10-2; J gene: TRBJ1-1; clone size: .; D gene: TRBD1; CDR3 DNA: TGCGCCAGCAGTGAATCCGGGACAGCGGGTGAAGCTTTCTTT; CDR3 protein: CASSESGTAGEAFF
V gene: TRBV20-1; J gene: TRBJ2-7; clone size: few; D gene: .; CDR3 DNA: TGCAGTGCTAGAGATTGGCCAGCTACCTCCTACGAGCAGTACTTC; CDR3 protein: CSARDWPATSYEQYF